This record looks at one T cell receptor beta chain sequence and its context. This specimen comes from a study of blood T cell repertoires in COVID-19. Germline CDR1 and CDR2: SGHTA and FQGTGA. CDR3 length: 16 amino acids. Trimming at V came to 2 bases and at J to 5 bases, leaving 3 bases not matched to a gene. Sequencing was performed with immunoSEQ multiplex PCR; in TCRdb, only in-frame clones are kept and a portion is missing. The sample has fewer than 300,000 clones; 75% to 95% are singletons. V and J are TRBV7-3 and TRBJ2-2, with 12 bases fitting TRBD2. This TCR came from a woman aged 25-40 years who had recovered from COVID-19. The sample taken for sequencing was PBMCs or T cells enriched from blood (not recorded which). The CDR3 sequence: CASSLQGLAGTGELFF. CDR3 DNA: TGTGCCAGCAGCTTACAAGGACTAGCGGGAACCGGGGAGCTGTTTTTT.